The 22 T cell receptor beta chains in this list originate from one sample, sequenced in a study of Ad26.COV2.S vaccination and SARS-CoV-2 variants. Profiling relied on immunoSEQ multiplex PCR, and the TCRdb table lists in-frame clones only, not all of them. Of 400,000 to 450,000 clones detected, about nine tenths appear once; the ten largest clones hold approximately 4.3%. Treatment of the sample: around 19 received Ad26.COV2.S at low or high dose, single or two shots; about 5 received placebo; per-sample allocation not given. The study sampled participants on day 63 after the first vaccine or placebo injection. Sequencing was performed on peripheral blood, taken in a trial of Ad26.COV2.S vaccine versus placebo. Receptors originate from a person between 18 and 60 years old who received the Ad26.COV2.S COVID-19 vaccine or a placebo.

The CDR3 DNA follows: TGTGCCAGCAGCCAAGCTGACCCCGGGACTAGCAGGACACTAGCCAAAAACATTCAGTACTTC. Its translation: CASSQADPGTSRTLAKNIQYF. The chain has TRBV3-1 (or the pseudogene TRBV3-2) and TRBJ2-4, with 9 bases lining up with TRBD2. This CDR3 has 21 amino acids. Germline V lookup: CDR1 LGHDT, CDR2 YNNKEL (reference sequence). With V trimmed by 1 base and J by 0 bases, 16 bases remained unmatched.

The chain recombines TRBV2 with TRBJ2-5, with TRBD2 matching over 7 bases. Trimming at V came to 6 bases and at J to 5 bases, leaving 12 bases not matched to a gene. Germline loops: CDR1 SNHLY, CDR2 FYNNEI. The CDR3 spans 15 residues. Written as DNA, the CDR3 is TGTGCCAGCAGAGGACTAGGGGAGCTGAAGGAGACCCAGTACTTC. This encodes CASRGLGELKETQYF.

V and J are TRBV23-1 and TRBJ2-7, with D possibly called TRBD1 or TRBD2 (5 bases each). TRBV23-1 falls under the ORF class, with uncertain function. This CDR3 spans 17 amino acids. Trimming shortened V by 4 bases and J by 3 bases, and 22 bases separated the two germline ends. The CDR3 DNA reads as TGCGCCAGCAGTCCTCTGGGGGACGGAGATAGGAGCTACGAGCAGTACTTC. Encoded protein: CASSPLGDGDRSYEQYF.

The table lists this clone with a count of one. The rearrangement links TRBV6-5 to TRBJ1-5; D is undetermined. The CDR3 is made up of 13 amino acids. The V end was cut by 7 bases, the J end by 0 bases, with 7 bases between. Per germline, CDR1 MNHEY and CDR2 SVGAGI. The CDR3 DNA sequence: TGTGCCAGCAACCCGGATAGCAATCAGCCCCAGCATTTT. Amino acid sequence: CASNPDSNQPQHF.

V gene TRBV4-3 combines with J gene TRBJ2-3; 8 bases align to TRBD1. Germline lookup yields CDR1 LGHNA and CDR2 YSLEER. The CDR3 sequence is 17 residues long. V lost 0 bases and J lost 4; bases outside the gene matches: 9. The CDR3: CASSQDRVRGPADTQYF. The CDR3 DNA sequence: TGCGCCAGCAGCCAAGACAGGGTCAGGGGGCCTGCAGATACGCAGTATTTT.

The J gene is TRBJ2-1, the V gene TRBV28; D not certain. The CDR3 is 12 residues long. The germline CDR1 and CDR2 sequences are MDHEN and SYDVKM. Trimming took off 5 bases at V and 8 bases at J, with 10 bases between the two ends. The CDR3 region is CASSEGRDEQFF. The CDR3 DNA reads TGTGCCAGCAGTGAAGGAAGAGATGAGCAGTTCTTC.

The CDR3 spells CASSITLNQPQHF. In nucleotides, the CDR3 is TGTGCCAGTAGTATAACACTCAATCAGCCCCAGCATTTT. V gene TRBV19 combines with J gene TRBJ1-5; D is undetermined. The CDR3 has 13 amino acids. Trimming stripped 2 bases from V and 3 bases from J, with 5 bases between. CDR1 and CDR2 (germline): LNHDA, SQIVND (reference sequence).

The V call is TRBV25-1, the J call TRBJ2-1, with 9 nucleotides matching TRBD1. There are 17 residues in the CDR3. Germline CDR1 and CDR2: MGHDK and SYGVNS. V lost 1 base to trimming and J lost 3 bases; unmatched junction nucleotides: 7. In nucleotides, the CDR3 is TGTGCCAGCAGTGAATTTAAGGGACAGGGACTCTACAATGAGCAGTTCTTC. Protein: CASSEFKGQGLYNEQFF.

This clone showed up many times. This chain joins TRBV6-5 and TRBJ2-2; unclear D gene. The CDR3 has 14 amino acids. Per the germline V gene, CDR1 is MNHEY and CDR2 is SVGAGI. The germline V and J ends were trimmed by 4 bases and 3 bases, with 9 bases remaining between them. CDR3 sequence reads: CASSSSGDTGELFF. The CDR3 DNA reads as TGTGCCAGCAGTTCTAGTGGGGACACCGGGGAGCTGTTTTTT.

This clone appeared once. This sequence joins TRBV28 and TRBJ1-2, with 7 positions matching TRBD1. Trimming cost V 6 bases and J 0 bases; bases outside gene matches: 1. There are 13 residues in the CDR3. Per germline, CDR1 MDHEN and CDR2 SYDVKM. The CDR3 DNA is TGTGCCAGCAGGACAGGGACTAACTATGGCTACACCTTC. Protein sequence: CASRTGTNYGYTF.

The rearrangement uses TRBV9 and TRBJ2-7; 7 bases map to TRBD2. The V segment lost 2 bases and the J segment 3 bases; nucleotides outside the gene matches: 5. The length of the CDR3 is 14 residues. Germline V CDR1 and CDR2: SGDLS, YYNGEE. The CDR3 sequence is CASSVNGGSYEQYF. The CDR3 nucleotides read TGTGCCAGCAGCGTTAACGGCGGGAGCTACGAGCAGTACTTC.

This clone was detected once. The chain couples TRBV2 to TRBJ2-3, with 8 bases lining up with TRBD2. Per germline, CDR1 SNHLY and CDR2 FYNNEI. This CDR3 has 15 residues. V was pared by 4 bases and J by 0 bases, with 3 bases of the junction left unmatched. The CDR3 DNA sequence: TGTGCCAGCAGTGCTAGCGGGCTTAGCACAGATACGCAGTATTTT. Translated, it gives CASSASGLSTDTQYF.

This clone was seen a handful of times. The V and J genes are TRBV7-2 and TRBJ2-2; TRBD2 matches at 10 bases. This CDR3 has 15 amino acids. Per the germline V gene, CDR1 is SGHTA and CDR2 is FQGNSA. Trimming took 4 bases from V and 5 from J; bases not matched to a gene: 4. The CDR3 bases are TGTGCCAGCAGCTCCGGACTAGCGGAGACCGGGGAGCTGTTTTTT. Residues: CASSSGLAETGELFF.

V gene TRBV6-5 combines with J gene TRBJ1-1, with 9 bases fitting TRBD1. The CDR3 contains 13 residues. With V trimmed by 7 bases and J by 5 bases, 5 bases remained unmatched. From germline, CDR1 is MNHEY and CDR2 SVGAGI. The CDR3 loop is CASNRQGGTEAFF. Written as DNA, the CDR3 is TGTGCCAGCAACCGACAGGGGGGTACTGAAGCTTTCTTT.

The genes are TRBV18 and TRBJ1-1, with TRBD1 as a possible D gene (5 bases). The V gene lost 3 bases and the J gene lost 3 bases, with 14 bases spanning the gap. Per the germline V gene, CDR1 is KGHSH and CDR2 is LQKENI. The CDR3 is 15 residues long. The CDR3 region is CASSPVIGVDTEAFF. The CDR3 nucleotides read TGTGCCAGCTCACCGGTGATAGGGGTGGACACTGAAGCTTTCTTT.

V gene TRBV9 combines with J gene TRBJ2-3, with 12 nucleotides matching TRBD2. The germline V gene encodes CDR1 SGDLS and CDR2 YYNGEE. J lost 6 bases, V lost 3 bases, and 11 bases had no gene match. The CDR3 consists of 17 residues. CDR3 sequence (DNA): TGTGCCAGCAGCGCCGGAACTAGCGGGAGGCCCATTGATACGCAGTATTTT. This sequence encodes CASSAGTSGRPIDTQYF.

V is TRBV7-2 and J is TRBJ2-7; tentatively, D is TRBD1 (6 bases). There are 14 residues in the CDR3. Germline CDR1 and CDR2: SGHTA and FQGNSA. V was cut by 5 bases and J by 1 base, with 12 bases left in between. The CDR3 loop reads CASSPRTASYEQYF. In DNA form, the CDR3 reads TGTGCCAGCAGCCCCCGGACAGCATCCTACGAGCAGTACTTC.

The V call is TRBV12-2, the J call TRBJ2-7; the DNA was not compared with TRBD2, the D call given in the table. TRBV12-2 is a pseudogene segment. This CDR3 has 15 residues. The CDR3 reads CASRFRREGRNEQYF. The DNA for the CDR3 is TGTGCAAGTCGCTTTCGGAGGGAGGGCCGGAACGAGCAGTACTTC.

This chain links TRBV19 with TRBJ1-1; D gene unclear. The CDR3 contains 13 residues. Germline CDR1 is LNHDA and CDR2 is SQIVND (reference sequence). Trimming pared 3 bases from V and 1 base from J, leaving 6 bases between. Here the CDR3 reads CASSIARNTEAFF. CDR3 nucleotides: TGTGCCAGTAGTATTGCCAGGAACACTGAAGCTTTCTTT. The whole variable domain, remainder taken from reference TRBV19 and TRBJ1-1, is DGGITQSPKYLFRKEGQNVTLSCEQNLNHDAMYWYRQDPGQGLRLIYYSQIVNDFQKGDIAEGYSVSREKKESFPLTVTSAQKNPTAFYLCASSIARNTEAFFGQGTRLTVV.

This clone was seen just once. The rearrangement uses TRBV5-1 and TRBJ2-2, with 10 nucleotides matching TRBD2. The CDR3 length is 16 residues. Trimming at V came to 3 bases and at J to 2 bases, leaving 4 bases not matched to a gene. The V gene's germline CDR1 is SGHRS and CDR2 YFSETQ. This CDR3 reads CASSSGLAANTGELFF. CDR3 DNA sequence: TGCGCCAGCAGCTCCGGACTAGCGGCCAACACCGGGGAGCTGTTTTTT. The entire variable domain, with the rest obtained from reference TRBV5-1 and TRBJ2-2, is as follows: KAGVTQTPRYLIKTRGQQVTLSCSPISGHRSVSWYQQTPGQGLQFLFEYFSETQRNKGNFPGRFSGRQFSNSRSEMNVSTLELGDSALYLCASSSGLAANTGELFFGEGSRLTVL.

The J gene is TRBJ1-6, the V gene TRBV3-1 (or the pseudogene TRBV3-2); 8 nucleotides match TRBD1. The CDR3 totals 20 residues. The junction had 13 bases not matched to a gene; V was cut back by 3 bases and J by 0 bases. Germline lookup yields CDR1 LGHDT and CDR2 YNNKEL (reference sequence). CDR3 protein: CASSHGAGGLTRSYNSPLHF. As DNA, the CDR3 is TGTGCCAGCAGCCATGGGGCAGGGGGCCTAACCCGCTCCTATAATTCACCCCTCCACTTT.

The chain is built from TRBV27 and TRBJ1-5; D gene uncertain. CDR3 length: 14 residues. V lost 2 bases and J 5 bases, leaving 10 bases between the germline ends. The germline V gene encodes CDR1 MNHEY and CDR2 SMNVEV (reference sequence). The CDR3 sequence: CASSLLGSDQPQHF. The CDR3 nucleotides are TGTGCCAGCAGTTTACTTGGATCCGATCAGCCCCAGCATTTT.